This T cell receptor (beta chain) appears in the sequencing data of a study of regulatory T cells in long-lasting Graves disease. Described time point: newly diagnosed GD, antithyroid drugs for less than 3 months. RNA isolated from PBMCs was used to make the TCR library. The patients were drawn from one endocrinology department in Xi'an, China. As regards this clonotype: Its matching antigen is unknown.

CDR3 regions were amplified by Arm-PCR using iRepertoire HTBI primers to build TCR beta libraries. TCRdb called the multiplex PCR reads again in MiXCR, with one record for every CDR3 protein. The sample carries some 600,000 distinct CDR3 sequences, 15% to 20% recorded once. Per germline, CDR1 SGHVS and CDR2 FQNEAQ. Trimming left V 5 bases short and J 3 bases short, with 14 bases between. The CDR3 contains 15 residues. Study-level points and caveats: With persistent disease, TRBV28, TRBJ1-2 and TRBJ2-5 were the favored segments.

These data were also reused for a study on T cells in Graves' hyperthyroidism and ophthalmopathy. That study adds: If no ophthalmopathy progression occurred within 18 months, Graves' hyperthyroidism was stable.

The V call is TRBV7-8, the J call TRBJ1-5; a weak D match, TRBD1 (5 bases). The receptor comes from a man between 18 and 35 years old with Graves disease. The sequenced sample was peripheral blood mononuclear cells (PBMCs), obtained at new diagnosis, from a patient treated with antithyroid drugs. The CDR3 spells CASSVEGFYNQPQHF. The CDR3 DNA reads as TGTGCCAGCAGCGTAGAGGGGTTTTACAATCAGCCCCAGCATTTT.